What follows is one T cell receptor (beta chain) and its context. Its antigen is unidentified. Other DNA sequences of this sample code for an identical CDR3. Primers: 60 Vbeta forward and 13 Jbeta reverse. Assay: immunoSEQ multiplex PCR; the TCRdb copy retains only in-frame clones and omits some. The table lists about 51,000 clones. The data were taken from a study of cytomegalovirus exposure and HLA in healthy donors. Study as a whole: From donors who were HLA-typed, an early data release held about 85 million unique TCRs. General observations from the study: Reports showed the classifier diagnosing cytomegalovirus status with high specificity and sensitivity.

The V gene's germline CDR1 is MNHEY and CDR2 SVGAGI. The CDR3 totals 13 residues. The V and J ends lost 0 bases and 14 bases respectively, with 11 bases between them. This sequence originates from a female donor in good health and CMV-seronegative. The rearrangement joins TRBV6-5 to TRBJ1-6; D is uncertain. Material: PBMCs. The CDR3 region is CASSYSRGLALHF. Here the CDR3 DNA reads TGTGCCAGCAGTTACTCGAGAGGTTTGGCCCTCCACTTT.